Listed below are T cell receptor beta chains from one sample, sequenced in a study of blood T cell repertoires in COVID-19. Produced via immunoSEQ multiplex PCR; TCRdb's table is partial and in-frame only. The data contain around 370,000 clones, around nine tenths of them seen just once; the ten biggest clones take up about 7.3%. Sequencing input: peripheral blood. These receptor sequences come from a woman in her 70s with COVID-19, enrolled during active disease. CDR3s leave out the opening cysteine and the closing phenylalanine or tryptophan. Each record gives: V gene, J gene, CDR3 protein.

V: TRBV19
J: TRBJ1-3
CDR3: ASRREVRDTIY

V: TRBV19
J: TRBJ1-1
CDR3: ASSIPMGQAF

V: TRBV27
J: TRBJ1-2
CDR3: ASSSPGHYGYT

V: TRBV6-5
J: TRBJ1-1
CDR3: ASRPSTGTTEAF

V: TRBV10-3
J: TRBJ2-3
CDR3: AIRAREEDTQY

V: TRBV11-2
J: TRBJ1-4
CDR3: ASSLRTVPNEKLF

V: TRBV6-2/TRBV6-3
J: TRBJ1-1
CDR3: ASSPTGQGREAF

V: TRBV5-1
J: TRBJ1-2
CDR3: ASSLGQGSGYT

V: TRBV11-2
J: TRBJ1-2
CDR3: ASSLTRDRGYT

V: TRBV21-1
J: TRBJ1-1
CDR3: ASSKPLRGYTEAF

V: TRBV3-1/TRBV3-2
J: TRBJ2-7
CDR3: ASSQDRGTY

V: TRBV29-1
J: TRBJ2-7
CDR3: SVYETGESSYEQY

V: TRBV3-1/TRBV3-2
J: TRBJ2-4
CDR3: ASSHRTSGGLVKNIQY

V: TRBV27
J: TRBJ2-7
CDR3: ASRWGTDGHEQY

V: TRBV5-1
J: TRBJ1-3
CDR3: ASSLEQSSGNTIY

V: TRBV29-1
J: TRBJ1-2
CDR3: SVDKTGQGGYGYT

V: TRBV5-1
J: TRBJ1-2
CDR3: ASSLDGQGANGYT

V: TRBV5-1
J: TRBJ1-1
CDR3: ASSLASGSTEAF

V: TRBV27
J: TRBJ2-7
CDR3: ASRPSFWGPSYEQY

V: TRBV27
J: TRBJ1-2
CDR3: ASSFTPGGHGYT

V: TRBV18
J: TRBJ1-1
CDR3: ASSRTGSNTEAF

V: TRBV30
J: TRBJ1-1
CDR3: AWREDSMNTEAF

V: TRBV5-8
J: TRBJ2-7
CDR3: ASSLGDFREQY

V: TRBV5-1
J: TRBJ2-1
CDR3: ASSLTAANNEQF

V: TRBV5-6
J: TRBJ2-7
CDR3: ASSMGQTSDEQY

V: TRBV5-6
J: TRBJ1-1
CDR3: ASSLGAGVGTEAF

V: TRBV30
J: TRBJ1-1
CDR3: AWSPPLGRGNTEAF